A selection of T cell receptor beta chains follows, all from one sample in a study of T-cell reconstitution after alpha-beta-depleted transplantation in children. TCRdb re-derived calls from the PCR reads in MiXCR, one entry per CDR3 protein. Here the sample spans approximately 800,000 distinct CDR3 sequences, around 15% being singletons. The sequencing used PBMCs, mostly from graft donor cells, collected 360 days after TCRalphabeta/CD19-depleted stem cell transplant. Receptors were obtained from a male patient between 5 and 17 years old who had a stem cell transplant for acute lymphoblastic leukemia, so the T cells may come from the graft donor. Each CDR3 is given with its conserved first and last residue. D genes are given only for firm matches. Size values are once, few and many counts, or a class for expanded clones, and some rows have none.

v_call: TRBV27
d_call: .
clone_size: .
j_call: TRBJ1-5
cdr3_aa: CTSSLYGASNQPQHF
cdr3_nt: TGTACCAGCAGTTTATACGGGGCAAGCAATCAGCCCCAGCATTTT

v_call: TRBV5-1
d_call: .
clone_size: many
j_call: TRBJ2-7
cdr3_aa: CASSLGRASYEQYF
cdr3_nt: TGCGCCAGCAGCTTGGGGCGGGCCTCCTACGAGCAGTACTTC

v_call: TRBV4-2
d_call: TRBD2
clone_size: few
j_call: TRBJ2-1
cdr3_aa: CASSQEGEGLANEQFF
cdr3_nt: TGTGCCAGCAGCCAAGAAGGAGAGGGACTAGCGAATGAGCAGTTCTTC

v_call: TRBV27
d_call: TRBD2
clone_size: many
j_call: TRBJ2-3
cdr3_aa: CASSLGLGTDTQYF
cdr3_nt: TGTGCCAGCAGCCTAGGACTAGGGACAGATACGCAGTATTTT

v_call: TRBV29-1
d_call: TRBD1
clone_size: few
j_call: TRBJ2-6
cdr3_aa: CSVKDRELLSGANVLTF
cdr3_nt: TGCAGCGTTAAGGACAGGGAACTACTTTCTGGGGCCAACGTCCTGACTTTC

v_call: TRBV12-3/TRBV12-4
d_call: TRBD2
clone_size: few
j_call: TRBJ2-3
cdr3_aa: CASLGSGRVADTQYF
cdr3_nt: TGTGCCAGCCTCGGAAGCGGGAGGGTGGCAGATACGCAGTATTTT

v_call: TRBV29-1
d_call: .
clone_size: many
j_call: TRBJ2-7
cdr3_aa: CSALQGYEQYF
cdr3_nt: TGCAGCGCGTTACAGGGTTACGAGCAGTACTTC

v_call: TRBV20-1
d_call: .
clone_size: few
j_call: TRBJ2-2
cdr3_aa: CSARVTRGTGELFF
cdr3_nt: TGCAGTGCCAGAGTGACTAGAGGCACCGGGGAGCTGTTTTTT

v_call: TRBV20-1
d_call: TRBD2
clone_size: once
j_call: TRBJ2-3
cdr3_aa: CSAPKAGGSRRADTQYF
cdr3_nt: TGCAGTGCTCCAAAAGCGGGAGGATCGAGACGGGCAGATACGCAGTATTTT

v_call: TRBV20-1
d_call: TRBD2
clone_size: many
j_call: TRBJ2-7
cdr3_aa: CSAAPGLAASYEQYF
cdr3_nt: TGCAGTGCCGCCCCGGGACTAGCGGCCTCCTACGAGCAGTACTTC

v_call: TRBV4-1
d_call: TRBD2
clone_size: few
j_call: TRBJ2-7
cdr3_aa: CASSQDQERWVAGIYEQYF
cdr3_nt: TGCGCCAGCAGCCAAGATCAGGAACGGTGGGTAGCGGGAATCTACGAGCAGTACTTC

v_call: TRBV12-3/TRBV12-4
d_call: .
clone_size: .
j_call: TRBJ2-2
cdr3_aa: CASSSISPGELFF
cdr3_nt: TGTGCCAGCAGTTCGATTAGCCCCGGGGAGCTGTTTTTT

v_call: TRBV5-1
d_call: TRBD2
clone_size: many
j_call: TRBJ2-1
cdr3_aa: CASSSRLAGGLHNEQFF
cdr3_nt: TGCGCCAGCAGCTCCAGACTAGCGGGAGGCCTTCACAATGAGCAGTTCTTC

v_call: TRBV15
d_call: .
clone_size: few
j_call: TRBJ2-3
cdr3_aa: CATSRDRPTDTQYF
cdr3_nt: TGTGCCACCAGCAGAGATCGTCCGACAGATACGCAGTATTTT

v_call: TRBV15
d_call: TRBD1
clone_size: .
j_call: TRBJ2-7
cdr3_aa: CATSRRRDRSYEQYF
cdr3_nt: TGTGCCACCAGCCGCCGCCGGGACAGGTCGTACGAGCAGTACTTC

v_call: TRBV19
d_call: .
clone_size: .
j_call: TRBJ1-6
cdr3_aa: CASSFAGSPLHF
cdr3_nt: TGTGCCAGTAGCTTCGCCGGTTCACCCCTCCACTTT

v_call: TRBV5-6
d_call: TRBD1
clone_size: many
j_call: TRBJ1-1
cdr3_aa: CASIGGTGSPAFF
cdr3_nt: TGTGCCAGCATTGGAGGGACAGGGAGTCCAGCTTTCTTT

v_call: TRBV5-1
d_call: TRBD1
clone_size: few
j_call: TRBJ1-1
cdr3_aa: CASNSGQGENTEAFF
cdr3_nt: TGCGCCAGCAACTCTGGACAGGGGGAGAACACTGAAGCTTTCTTT

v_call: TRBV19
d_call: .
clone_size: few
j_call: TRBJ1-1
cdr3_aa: CASSINWNTEAFF
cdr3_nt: TGTGCCAGTAGTATAAACTGGAACACTGAAGCTTTCTTT